This entry describes one TCR beta chain. Its antigen remains unidentified. Reverse transcription of approximately 0.55 ug total RNA with a constant-region primer produced TCR beta cDNA. Modified slightly, ARM-PCR produced TCR beta libraries over three nested multiplex PCR rounds. Each of the first two PCR rounds ran approximately 11 cycles with TRBV1-TRBV30 forward and C-beta reverse primers. Using its own MiXCR run on the multiplex PCR reads, TCRdb lists one record per CDR3 protein. This sample has 300,000 to 400,000 distinct CDR3 sequences, with almost 65% found just once. They got blood RNA out of unsorted whole blood and also pulled out germline DNA. These data originate in a study of tumor-infiltrating lymphocytes in primary liver carcinoma. CDR1 is SGHAT and CDR2 is FQNNGV in the germline V gene. V was pared by 2 bases and J by 5 bases, with 19 bases between. The CDR3 covers 16 residues. Study results and limitations: Tumor-adjacent and tumor-blood pairs shared a smaller degree of overlap than tumor region pairs.

The genes are TRBV11-2 and TRBJ2-7; a weak D match, TRBD2 (5 bases). This receptor was identified in a man aged 40-50 years with primary liver carcinoma and hepatitis B virus infection. The source material was peripheral blood. The CDR3 region has the DNA TGTGCCAGCAGCTTACTTGAGGCTTCCCGAGGGAACGAGCAGTACTTC. Translating it yields CASSLLEASRGNEQYF.